This TCR beta chain was obtained from a study of OX40 agonist ivuxolimab in advanced cancers. TCRdb keeps only in-frame clones here, not all; method: immunoSEQ multiplex PCR. The table shows about 60,000 clones, with 83% occurring only once. Germline V lookup: CDR1 SGHKS, CDR2 YYEKEE (reference sequence). This CDR3 spans 16 amino acids. With 4 bases removed from V and 6 bases from J, the gap between germline ends came to 20 bases. The sequence was obtained from an adult with an advanced solid tumor such as melanoma, head and neck, liver or kidney cancer. The J gene is TRBJ2-1, the V gene TRBV5-5; D perhaps matches TRBD2 (6 bases). Sequenced material: CD4+ or CD8+ T cells sorted from blood, taken in a trial of the OX40 agonist ivuxolimab. The CDR3 protein is CASSIGGRGGANEQFF. Written as DNA, the CDR3 is TGTGCCAGCAGCATAGGTGGACGCGGAGGGGCCAATGAGCAGTTCTTC.